The rows below give T cell receptor beta chains drawn from one sample of a study of blood T cell repertoires in COVID-19. The table came from immunoSEQ multiplex PCR; TCRdb's copy has only in-frame clones and leaves some out. The sample has around 40,000 clones, 80% to 90% seen once; the top ten hold approximately 10%. Sequenced: peripheral blood. These receptors all stem from a man aged 30 to 39 with active or convalescent COVID-19. CDR3s leave out the opening cysteine and the closing phenylalanine or tryptophan. A D gene is named only where the DNA matches it firmly.

ATSERTALFIKYEQY	TRBV24-1	TRBJ2-7	.
ASSRDRGRTEAF	TRBV6-5	TRBJ1-1	TRBD1
ASSLEGVGEKLF	TRBV7-2	TRBJ1-4	.
ASSGTGRAYGYT	TRBV2	TRBJ1-2	TRBD1
ASSQDLGGHREAF	TRBV4-2	TRBJ1-1	.
ASSSGGGSQETQY	TRBV7-9	TRBJ2-5	.
ASSQGLGVAKNIQY	TRBV14	TRBJ2-4	.
ASSRMTSGANTGELF	TRBV5-6	TRBJ2-2	TRBD2
ASSLAGTGDPYYYNEQF	TRBV5-6	TRBJ2-1	TRBD1
ASSRFSIATDTQY	TRBV14	TRBJ2-3	.
ASSQAGGTDTQY	TRBV4-1	TRBJ2-3	.
ASSAQGFGYYGYT	TRBV28	TRBJ1-2	TRBD1
ASSLGDRPTYGYT	TRBV7-9	TRBJ1-2	TRBD1
ASRDTLNTEAF	TRBV10-1	TRBJ1-1	.
ATTTLAKNIQY	TRBV15	TRBJ2-4	.
ASSLVSGTDTQY	TRBV11-2	TRBJ2-3	.
ATSDTVNYGYT	TRBV24-1	TRBJ1-2	.
ASRPRGETQY	TRBV6-5	TRBJ2-5	.
ASSYRRDNEQF	TRBV6-5	TRBJ2-1	.
AWSVARGAF	TRBV30	TRBJ1-1	.
ASSVEGGYEQY	TRBV6-4	TRBJ2-7	.
ASRKEVNQETQY	TRBV2	TRBJ2-5	.
ASSARDRRSYT	TRBV6-5	TRBJ1-2	TRBD1
SVEGATDTQY	TRBV29-1	TRBJ2-3	TRBD1
ASSIRTGEAF	TRBV14	TRBJ1-1	TRBD1
ASSVSGARNTGELF	TRBV9	TRBJ2-2	.
ASSQAQVGYGYT	TRBV14	TRBJ1-2	.
ASSFGPIYGYT	TRBV28	TRBJ1-2	.
ASSQEGRGYNSPLH	TRBV4-1	TRBJ1-6	.
ASSSLAGDSYEQY	TRBV5-1	TRBJ2-7	TRBD2
ASNPGLAGADTQY	TRBV6-5	TRBJ2-3	TRBD2
ARQGQRNQPQH	TRBV7-6	TRBJ1-5	.
ASSRGTENYGYT	TRBV4-3	TRBJ1-2	TRBD1
ASSESGDSYEQY	TRBV6-1	TRBJ2-7	TRBD1
ASSSGSVPTDTQY	TRBV7-9	TRBJ2-3	.
SASDGWGAGGYT	TRBV20-1	TRBJ1-2	.
ASSISGVNTGELF	TRBV6-4	TRBJ2-2	TRBD2
ASSHEGDLNTEAF	TRBV5-1	TRBJ1-1	.